This TCR beta chain emerged from a study of patients and donors after allogeneic stem cell transplantation. MiXCR, run by TCRdb on the RT-PCR reads, gives a single entry per CDR3 protein. The data show 150,000 to 200,000 distinct CDR3 sequences, with roughly 40% seen just once and 33% held by the top ten. The CDR3 length is 15 residues. V was clipped by 2 bases and J by 2 bases, with 11 bases between them. In germline, CDR1 is MNHEY, CDR2 SVGEGT. Sequencing was done on a sample of blood, either unsorted or a sorted T cell fraction (not recorded which). This chain joins TRBV6-2 or TRBV6-3 and TRBJ2-3, with D unclear. This receptor was taken from a human donor who was either an allogeneic HSCT recipient or a stem cell or donor lymphocyte infusion donor (not recorded which). It is not recorded whose cells these are; they may come from a transplant donor. CDR3 protein: CASSYVSAATDTQYF. In DNA, the CDR3 is TGTGCCAGCAGTTACGTGTCGGCAGCCACAGATACGCAGTATTTT.